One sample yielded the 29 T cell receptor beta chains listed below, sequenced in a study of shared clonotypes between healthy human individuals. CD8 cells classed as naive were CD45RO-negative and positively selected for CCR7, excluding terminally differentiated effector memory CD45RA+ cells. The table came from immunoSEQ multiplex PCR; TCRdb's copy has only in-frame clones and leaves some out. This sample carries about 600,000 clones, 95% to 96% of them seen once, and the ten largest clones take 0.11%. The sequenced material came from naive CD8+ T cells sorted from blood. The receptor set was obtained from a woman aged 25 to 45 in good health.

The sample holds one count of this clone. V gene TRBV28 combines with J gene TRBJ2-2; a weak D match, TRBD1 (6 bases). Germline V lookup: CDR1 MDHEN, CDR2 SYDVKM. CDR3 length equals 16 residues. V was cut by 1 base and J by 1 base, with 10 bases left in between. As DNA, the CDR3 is TGTGCCAGCAGTTTATCCGGGACACAGAACACCGGGGAGCTGTTTTTT. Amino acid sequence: CASSLSGTQNTGELFF.

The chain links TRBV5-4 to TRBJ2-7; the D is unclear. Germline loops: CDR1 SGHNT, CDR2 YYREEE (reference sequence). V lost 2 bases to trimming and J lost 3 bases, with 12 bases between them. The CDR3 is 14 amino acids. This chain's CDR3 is CASSLWGLNYEQYF. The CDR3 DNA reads TGTGCCAGCAGCTTATGGGGTCTCAACTACGAGCAGTACTTC. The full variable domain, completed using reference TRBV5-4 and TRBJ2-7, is ETGVTQSPTHLIKTRGQQVTLRCSSQSGHNTVSWYQQALGQGPQFIFQYYREEENGRGNFPPRFSGLQFPNYSSELNVNALELDDSALYLCASSLWGLNYEQYFGPGTRLTVT.

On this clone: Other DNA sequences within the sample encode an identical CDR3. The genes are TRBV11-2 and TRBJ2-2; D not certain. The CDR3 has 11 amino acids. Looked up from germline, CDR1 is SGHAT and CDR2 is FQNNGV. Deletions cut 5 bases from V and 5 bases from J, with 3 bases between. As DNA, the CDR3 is TGTGCCAGCAGCCTAACCGGGGAGCTGTTTTTT. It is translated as CASSLTGELFF.

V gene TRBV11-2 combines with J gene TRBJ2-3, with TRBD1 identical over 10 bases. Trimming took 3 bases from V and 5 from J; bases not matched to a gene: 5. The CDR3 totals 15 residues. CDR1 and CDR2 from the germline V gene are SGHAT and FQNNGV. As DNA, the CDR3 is TGTGCCAGCAGCTTCTGGACAGGGGGAGTAGATACGCAGTATTTT. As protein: CASSFWTGGVDTQYF. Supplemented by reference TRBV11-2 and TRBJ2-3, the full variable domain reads EAGVAQSPRYKIIEKRQSVAFWCNPISGHATLYWYQQILGQGPKLLIQFQNNGVVDDSQLPKDRFSAERLKGVDSTLKIQPAKLEDSAVYLCASSFWTGGVDTQYFGPGTRLTVL.

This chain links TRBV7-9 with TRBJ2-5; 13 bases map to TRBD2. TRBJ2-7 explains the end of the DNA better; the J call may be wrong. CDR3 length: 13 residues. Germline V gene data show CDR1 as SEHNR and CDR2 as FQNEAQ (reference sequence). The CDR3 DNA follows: TGTGCCAGCGGACTAGCGGGAGTCTACGAGCAGTACTTC. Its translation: CASGLAGVYEQYF.

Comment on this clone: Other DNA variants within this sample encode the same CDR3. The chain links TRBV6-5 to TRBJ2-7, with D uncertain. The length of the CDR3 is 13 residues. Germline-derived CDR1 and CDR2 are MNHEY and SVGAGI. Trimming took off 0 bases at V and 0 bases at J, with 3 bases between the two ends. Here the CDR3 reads CASSYSASYEQYF. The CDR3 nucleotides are TGTGCCAGCAGTTACTCGGCCTCCTACGAGCAGTACTTC.

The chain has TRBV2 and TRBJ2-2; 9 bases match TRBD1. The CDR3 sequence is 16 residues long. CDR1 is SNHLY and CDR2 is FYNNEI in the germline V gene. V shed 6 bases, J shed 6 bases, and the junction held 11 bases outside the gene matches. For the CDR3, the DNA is TGTGCCAGCAGGGACCCAGGACAGGGGAGAGCCGGGGAGCTGTTTTTT. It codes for CASRDPGQGRAGELFF.

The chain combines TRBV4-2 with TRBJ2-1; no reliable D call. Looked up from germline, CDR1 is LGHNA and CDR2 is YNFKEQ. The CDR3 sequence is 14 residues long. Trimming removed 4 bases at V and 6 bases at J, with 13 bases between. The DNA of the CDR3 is TGTGCCAGCAGCCCCTTCGAGATCTCCAATGAGCAGTTCTTC. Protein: CASSPFEISNEQFF.

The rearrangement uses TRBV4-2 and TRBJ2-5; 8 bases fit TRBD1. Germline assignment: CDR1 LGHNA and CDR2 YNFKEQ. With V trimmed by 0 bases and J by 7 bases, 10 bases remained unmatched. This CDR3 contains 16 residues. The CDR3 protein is CASSQERTGSVGTQYF. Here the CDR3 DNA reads TGTGCCAGCAGCCAAGAACGGACAGGGTCGGTCGGGACCCAGTACTTC.

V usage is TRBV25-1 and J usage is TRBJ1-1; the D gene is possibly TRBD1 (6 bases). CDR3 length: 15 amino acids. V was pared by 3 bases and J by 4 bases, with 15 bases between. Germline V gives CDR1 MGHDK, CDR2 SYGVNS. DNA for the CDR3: TGTGCCAGCAGTGACGGGCAGGGGAGGGGCACTGAAGCTTTCTTT. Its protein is CASSDGQGRGTEAFF.

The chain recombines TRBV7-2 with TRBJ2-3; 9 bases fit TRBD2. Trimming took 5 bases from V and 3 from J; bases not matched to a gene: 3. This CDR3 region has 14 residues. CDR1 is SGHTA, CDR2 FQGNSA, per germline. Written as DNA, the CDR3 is TGTGCCAGCAGCGACGCGGGGGGGACAGATACGCAGTATTTT. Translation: CASSDAGGTDTQYF.

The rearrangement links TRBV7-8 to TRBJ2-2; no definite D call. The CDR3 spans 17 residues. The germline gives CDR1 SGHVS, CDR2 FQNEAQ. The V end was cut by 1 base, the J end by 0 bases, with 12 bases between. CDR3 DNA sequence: TGTGCCAGCAGCTTAGTTGAGGCTGCCGCGAACACCGGGGAGCTGTTTTTT. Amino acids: CASSLVEAAANTGELFF.

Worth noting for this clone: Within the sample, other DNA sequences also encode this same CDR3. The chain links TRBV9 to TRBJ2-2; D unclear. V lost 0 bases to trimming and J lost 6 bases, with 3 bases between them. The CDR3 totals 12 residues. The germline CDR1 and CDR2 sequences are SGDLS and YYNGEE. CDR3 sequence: CASSVDPGELFF. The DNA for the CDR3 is TGTGCCAGCAGCGTAGACCCCGGGGAGCTGTTTTTT.

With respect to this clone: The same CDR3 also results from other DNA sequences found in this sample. CDR3 sequence reads: CASSYTGGNTEAFF. CDR3 in DNA: TGTGCCAGCAGTTACACAGGGGGGAACACTGAAGCTTTCTTT. This rearrangement joins TRBV27 to TRBJ1-1, with 8 bases matching TRBD1. The J segment lost 1 base and the V segment lost 4 bases, leaving 2 bases of the junction unmatched. CDR3 length: 14 residues. Germline V lookup: CDR1 MNHEY, CDR2 SMNVEV (reference sequence).

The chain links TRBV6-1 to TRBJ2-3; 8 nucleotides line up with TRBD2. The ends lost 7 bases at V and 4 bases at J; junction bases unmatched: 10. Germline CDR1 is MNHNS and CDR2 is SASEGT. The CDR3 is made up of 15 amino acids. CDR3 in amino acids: CASTEGTSRADTQYF. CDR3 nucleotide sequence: TGTGCCAGCACAGAAGGGACTAGTCGAGCAGATACGCAGTATTTT.

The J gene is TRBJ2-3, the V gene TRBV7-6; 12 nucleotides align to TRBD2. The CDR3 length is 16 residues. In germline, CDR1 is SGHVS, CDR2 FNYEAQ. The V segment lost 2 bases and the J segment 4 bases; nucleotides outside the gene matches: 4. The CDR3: CASSLRLAGDADTQYF. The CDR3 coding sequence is TGTGCCAGCAGCTTAAGACTAGCGGGAGATGCAGATACGCAGTATTTT.

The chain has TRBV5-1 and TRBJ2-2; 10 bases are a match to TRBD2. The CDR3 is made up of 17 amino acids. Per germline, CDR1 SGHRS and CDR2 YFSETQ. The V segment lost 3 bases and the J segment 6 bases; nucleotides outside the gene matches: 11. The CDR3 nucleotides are TGCGCCAGCAGCTCGGACCTGAAGCGGGAGGGCCCCGGGGAGCTGTTTTTT. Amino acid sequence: CASSSDLKREGPGELFF.

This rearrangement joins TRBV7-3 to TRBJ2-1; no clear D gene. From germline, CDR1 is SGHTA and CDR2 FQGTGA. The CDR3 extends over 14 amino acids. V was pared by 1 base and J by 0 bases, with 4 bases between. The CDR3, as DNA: TGTGCCAGCAGCTTAAATCCCTCCTACAATGAGCAGTTCTTC. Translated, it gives CASSLNPSYNEQFF. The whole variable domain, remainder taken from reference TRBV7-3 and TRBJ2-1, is GAGVSQTPSNKVTEKGKYVELRCDPISGHTALYWYRQSLGQGPEFLIYFQGTGAADDSGLPNDRFFAVRPEGSVSTLKIQRTERGDSAVYLCASSLNPSYNEQFFGPGTRLTVL.

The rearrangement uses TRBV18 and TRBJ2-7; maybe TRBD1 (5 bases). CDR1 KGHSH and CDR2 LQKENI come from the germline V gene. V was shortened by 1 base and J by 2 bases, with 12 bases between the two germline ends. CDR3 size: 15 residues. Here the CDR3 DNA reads TGTGCCAGCTCACCACTAGACGACAGTACCTACGAGCAGTACTTC. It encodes CASSPLDDSTYEQYF. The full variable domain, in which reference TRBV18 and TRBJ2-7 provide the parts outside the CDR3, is NAGVMQNPRHLVRRRGQEARLRCSPMKGHSHVYWYRQLPEEGLKFMVYLQKENIIDESGMPKERFSAEFPKEGPSILRIQQVVRGDSAAYFCASSPLDDSTYEQYFGPGTRLTVT.

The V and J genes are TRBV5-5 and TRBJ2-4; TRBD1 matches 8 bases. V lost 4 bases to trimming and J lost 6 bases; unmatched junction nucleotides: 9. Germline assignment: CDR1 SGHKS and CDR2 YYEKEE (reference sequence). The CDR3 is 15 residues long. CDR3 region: CASSPPGQGGNIQYF. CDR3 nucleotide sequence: TGTGCCAGCAGCCCCCCCGGACAGGGTGGAAACATTCAGTACTTC.

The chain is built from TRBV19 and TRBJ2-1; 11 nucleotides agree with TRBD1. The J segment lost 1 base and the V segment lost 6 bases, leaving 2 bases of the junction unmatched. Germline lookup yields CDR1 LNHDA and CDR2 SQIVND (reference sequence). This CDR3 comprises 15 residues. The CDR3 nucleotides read TGTGCCAGTAGCGGACAGGGGGCTTCCTACAATGAGCAGTTCTTC. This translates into CASSGQGASYNEQFF. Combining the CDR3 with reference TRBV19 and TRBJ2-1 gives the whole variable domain DGGITQSPKYLFRKEGQNVTLSCEQNLNHDAMYWYRQDPGQGLRLIYYSQIVNDFQKGDIAEGYSVSREKKESFPLTVTSAQKNPTAFYLCASSGQGASYNEQFFGPGTRLTVL.

The CDR3 DNA sequence: TGTGCCAGCAGTCGGACACGCATGAACACTGAAGCTTTCTTT. This sequence encodes CASSRTRMNTEAFF. The chain has TRBV2 and TRBJ1-1; perhaps TRBD1 as D (5 bases). CDR3 length: 14 amino acids. The germline CDR1 and CDR2 sequences are SNHLY and FYNNEI. Trimming took off 5 bases at V and 0 bases at J, with 10 bases between the two ends.

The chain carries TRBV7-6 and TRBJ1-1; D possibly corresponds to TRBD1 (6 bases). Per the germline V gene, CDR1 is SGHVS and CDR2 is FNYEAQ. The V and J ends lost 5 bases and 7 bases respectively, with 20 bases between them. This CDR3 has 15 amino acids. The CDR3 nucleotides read TGTGCCAGCAGCCCTCCCTTAGACAGGTTGGGTGAAGCTTTCTTT. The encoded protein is CASSPPLDRLGEAFF.

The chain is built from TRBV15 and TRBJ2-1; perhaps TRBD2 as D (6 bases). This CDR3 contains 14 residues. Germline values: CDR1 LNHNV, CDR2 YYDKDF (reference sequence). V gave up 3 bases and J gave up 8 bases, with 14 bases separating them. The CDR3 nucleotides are TGTGCCACCAGCAGTACCCGGAGGGGCGATGAGCAGTTCTTC. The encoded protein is CATSSTRRGDEQFF.

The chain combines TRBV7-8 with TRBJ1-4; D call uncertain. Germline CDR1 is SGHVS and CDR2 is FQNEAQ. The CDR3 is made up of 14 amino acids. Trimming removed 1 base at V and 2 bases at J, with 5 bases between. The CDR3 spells CASSLERTNEKLFF. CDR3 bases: TGTGCCAGCAGCTTAGAACGGACTAATGAAAAACTGTTTTTT.

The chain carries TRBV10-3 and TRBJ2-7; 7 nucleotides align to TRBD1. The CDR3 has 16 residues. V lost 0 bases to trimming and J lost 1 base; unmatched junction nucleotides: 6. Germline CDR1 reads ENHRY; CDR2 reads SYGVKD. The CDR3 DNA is TGTGCCATCAGTGAGTCAGACAGGGCAGGATCCTACGAGCAGTACTTC. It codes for CAISESDRAGSYEQYF.

CDR3 DNA sequence: TGCGCCAGCAGCCAAGATCCCCCCCTTTGGGGCTACACCTTC. It is translated as CASSQDPPLWGYTF. The chain has TRBV4-1 and TRBJ1-2, with D hard to call. Per germline, CDR1 MGHRA and CDR2 YSYEKL. The CDR3 sequence is 14 residues long. V was trimmed by 0 bases and J by 8 bases, leaving 13 bases between them.

This chain's CDR3 is CASRESGHNEQFF. In nucleotides, the CDR3 is TGTGCCAGCAGGGAAAGCGGGCACAATGAGCAGTTCTTC. This chain connects TRBV7-6 to TRBJ2-1, with D possibly matching TRBD2 (6 bases). CDR1 is SGHVS and CDR2 is FNYEAQ in the germline V gene. This CDR3 is built from 13 residues. The germline V and J ends were trimmed by 6 bases and 5 bases, with 11 bases remaining between them.

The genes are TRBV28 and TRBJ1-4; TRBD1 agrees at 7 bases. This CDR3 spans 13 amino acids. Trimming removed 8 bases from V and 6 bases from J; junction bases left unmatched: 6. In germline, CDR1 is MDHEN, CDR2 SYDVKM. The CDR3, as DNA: TGTGCCAGCGAAAGGGGGCTTGATGAAAAACTGTTTTTT. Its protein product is CASERGLDEKLFF.